This TCR beta chain originates from a study of T cells in Graves' hyperthyroidism and ophthalmopathy. Overall study results and limits: Ophthalmopathy was told apart from stable hyperthyroidism by a 13 V-J model.

The CDR3 loop spans 15 amino acids. Germline values: CDR1 MNHEY, CDR2 SMNVEV (reference sequence). Trimming took off 5 bases at V and 3 bases at J, with 13 bases between the two ends. Points on this clonotype: What it recognizes is unknown. A read error may be the cause here, since a much bigger clone is one base away.

RNA transcripts served as the template for amplifying TCR beta CDR3 regions. An initial round of RT-PCR targeting the TCR CDR3 relied on the HTBI primer set. TCRdb fed the multiplex PCR reads into MiXCR, producing one record per CDR3 protein. The repertoire holds some 180,000 distinct CDR3 sequences, with over 15% as singletons. A lack of ophthalmopathy progression within 18 months defined stable Graves' hyperthyroidism. Hyperthyroidism patients were newly diagnosed, had disease duration under 2 months, and were aged 18 to 65 years. Those patients with uncontrolled infection, other autoimmune disease, pregnancy or lactation were excluded.

This sequence joins TRBV27 and TRBJ2-2; D possibly corresponds to TRBD1 (5 bases). The sequenced material came from blood. The clonotype was recovered from a woman aged 45-59 years with Graves' hyperthyroidism. CDR3 DNA: TGTGCCAGCAGTCCTATGGACACCTACACCGGGGAGCTGTTTTTT. Amino acid sequence: CASSPMDTYTGELFF.